This TCR beta chain was observed in a study of blood T cells in healthy people across ages (dated by TCRdb to between 2015 and 2017). In the study overall: Template switching captured roughly one uniquely barcoded TCR beta cDNA molecule per two T cells in model experiments. The study measured age-related changes in TCR beta repertoire diversity using deep sequencing normalized with unique cDNA molecular identifiers. Four age groups were formed from the donors: young (average approximately 15 years), middle-aged (around 39), aged (roughly 59) and long-lived (less than 85). To avoid experimental bias, donors of different ages were distributed randomly across sequencing lanes. For two donors (one aged 18 to 29 and one aged 80 or older), the study analyzed two additional independent replicas of 1 million unique cDNA reads from the same blood draw.

Its CDR3 holds 13 amino acids, cysteine through phenylalanine. CDR3 DNA is the only sequence kept; it has 39 bases, read in frame from the first base. From a lookup of the germline V gene, CDR1 and CDR2 are SQVTM and ANQGSEA. V and J are trimmed by 7 bases and 4 bases, and the gene matches miss 6 bases of the junction. Library construction relied on 5' RACE. The run used an Illumina HiSeq 2500. A second PCR of about 7 to 12 cycles was run with a J-beta primer mix and a sample-barcoded 5' primer. A template-switch 5' adaptor carrying 12 random nucleotides introduced a unique molecular identifier onto each TCR beta cDNA molecule. At least 3 million CDR3-containing paired-end reads were obtained from each sample. All of the RNA was converted into first-strand cDNA using the Mint cDNA synthesis kit, with a TRBC-specific oligonucleotide serving as the primer. Following uracil-DNA glycosylase treatment, a first 18-cycle PCR with universal primers M1SS and BC2_uni_R was performed on all cDNA. Under the source paper's analysis protocol: For normalization, 1 million high-quality reads were randomly selected from each sample, with every read carrying a distinct molecular identifier. Reads with shared molecular identifiers were discarded instead of being binned into consensus sequences. MiTCR, set to a Q25 quality threshold and the strictest error-elimination algorithm, was used for CDR3 identification, clonotype clustering and error correction. A nonparametric unseen species model with Euler transformation was used to estimate lower-bound total TCR beta diversity. TCRdb cleaned the public reads at Q25 with fastp, built clones with MiXCR and kept in-frame beta chains. Rows matching on CDR3 protein sequence are summarized as one entry with the most common DNA and genes. The V and J calls come from TCRdb's annotation, not from the publication. For this sample there are about 1.8 million distinct CDR3 sequences; around half appear just once. Roughly 2.1% of the sample belongs to the ten largest clones.

Overall study outcomes, separate from this receptor: Since profiling was done on bulk unsorted PBMCs, naive and antigen-experienced compartments could not be conclusively compared. As age increased, observed TCR beta diversity per million T cells dropped in a roughly linear way, and a significant reduction was already evident by age about 40. Compared with the aged group, the long-lived group had more naive CD4+ T cells, fewer expanded clones and increased TCR diversity, suggesting age selection. The percentage of naive T cells measured by flow cytometry correlated strongly with observed TCR beta diversity. Estimates of total diversity based on one million sequenced T cells were considered lower bounds and underestimates. Donor CMV infection status was unknown, potentially confounding age-related changes in expanded clonotypes.

Only a few counts were recorded for this clonotype. The specificity of this receptor is unknown. No base quality information exists; no much larger clone differs at one position. Donors were around 37 systemically healthy Caucasian individuals from Russia aged roughly 6 to 95 years. Roughly 9 milliliters of peripheral blood were drawn from each donor into EDTA-treated Vacutainer tubes. Ficoll-Paque density-gradient centrifugation was used to isolate PBMCs, with at least 7 million obtained per sample. Total RNA was extracted from PBMCs with Trizol reagent, with at least 5 micrograms obtained per sample. Naive CD45RAhigh/CD27high T cell percentages were measured by flow cytometry on a PBMC aliquot from every donor.

This chain is built from TRBV29-1 and TRBJ2-2; 7 bases in between match TRBD1. The sequencing input was blood. The receptor comes from a woman in her thirties or forties in good health. The DNA is as follows: TGCAGCGCCAGGACAGGTGGCACCGGGGAGCTGTTTTTT. Its protein product is CSARTGGTGELFF.